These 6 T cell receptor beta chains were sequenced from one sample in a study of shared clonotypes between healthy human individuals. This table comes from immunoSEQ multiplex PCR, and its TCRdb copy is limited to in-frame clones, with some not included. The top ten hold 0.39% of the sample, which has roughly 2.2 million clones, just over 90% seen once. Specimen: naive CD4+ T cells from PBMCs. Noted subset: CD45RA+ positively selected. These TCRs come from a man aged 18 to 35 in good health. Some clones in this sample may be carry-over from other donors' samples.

The CDR3 nucleotides are TGTGCCAGCAGCACAGGGATGAGGGGGGGAGTCCCCATGAACACTGAAGCTTTCTTT. Amino acid sequence: CASSTGMRGGVPMNTEAFF. The chain has TRBV5-4 and TRBJ1-1, with D possibly TRBD1 on 6 matching bases. The V and J ends lost 4 bases and 0 bases respectively, with 25 bases between them. The CDR3 has 19 residues. Germline V gives CDR1 SGHNT, CDR2 YYREEE (reference sequence).

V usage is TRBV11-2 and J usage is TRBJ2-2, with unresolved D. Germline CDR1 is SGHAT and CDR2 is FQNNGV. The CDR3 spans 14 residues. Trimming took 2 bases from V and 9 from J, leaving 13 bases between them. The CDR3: CASSLRGLSWELFF. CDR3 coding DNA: TGTGCCAGCAGCTTACGTGGGTTGTCGTGGGAGCTGTTTTTT.

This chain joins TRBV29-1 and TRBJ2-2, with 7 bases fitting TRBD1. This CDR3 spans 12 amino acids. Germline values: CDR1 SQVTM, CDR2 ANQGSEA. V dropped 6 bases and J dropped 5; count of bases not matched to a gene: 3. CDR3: CSVTRGTGELFF. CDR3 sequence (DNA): TGCAGCGTAACCAGGGGGACCGGGGAGCTGTTTTTT.

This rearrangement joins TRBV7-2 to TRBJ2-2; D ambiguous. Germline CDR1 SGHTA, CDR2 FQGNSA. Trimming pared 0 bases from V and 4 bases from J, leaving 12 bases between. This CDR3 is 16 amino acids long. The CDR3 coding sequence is TGTGCCAGCAGCTTAGCATTGGGTTTCGGCACCGGGGAGCTGTTTTTT. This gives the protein CASSLALGFGTGELFF.

The CDR3 DNA reads TGTGCCACCAGCAGAGAGGGTAGCTCCAGACAGACCGGGGAGCTGTTTTTT. Its translation: CATSREGSSRQTGELFF. This chain links TRBV15 with TRBJ2-2; D is perhaps TRBD1 (5 bases). Germline values: CDR1 LNHNV, CDR2 YYDKDF (reference sequence). This CDR3 contains 17 residues. V was pared by 0 bases and J by 5 bases, with 16 bases between.

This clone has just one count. The CDR3 DNA is TGTGCCAGCTCACCACCGAACAGGGCCTCTGGCTACACCTTC. It encodes CASSPPNRASGYTF. This chain joins TRBV18 and TRBJ1-2; TRBD1 might be the D (6 bases). Trimming removed 0 bases from V and 7 bases from J, with 12 bases in between. The CDR3 runs 14 residues. CDR1 is KGHSH, CDR2 LQKENI, per germline.